Following are 30 T cell receptor beta chains from one sample sequenced in a study of blood T cell repertoires in COVID-19. Profiling relied on immunoSEQ multiplex PCR, and the TCRdb table lists in-frame clones only, not all of them. The sample includes 150,000 to 200,000 clones, about 86% of them seen just once. What was sequenced was peripheral blood. The receptors were sampled from a man aged 18 to 35 with active or convalescent COVID-19.

The chain has TRBV6-1 and TRBJ2-2, with TRBD1 identical over 11 bases. Germline V lookup: CDR1 MNHNS, CDR2 SASEGT. The length of the CDR3 is 16 residues. The trim removed 4 bases at V and 6 bases at J, leaving 7 bases unmatched. CDR3 region: CASSVLPGQGAGELFF. The CDR3 bases are TGTGCCAGCAGTGTACTTCCGGGACAGGGGGCCGGGGAGCTGTTTTTT.

The chain carries TRBV5-6 and TRBJ1-4; D ambiguous. This CDR3 has 14 amino acids. In germline, CDR1 is SGHDT, CDR2 YYEEEE. The germline V and J ends were trimmed by 4 bases and 8 bases, with 15 bases remaining between them. CDR3 protein: CASSLPGPGEKLFF. CDR3 in DNA: TGTGCCAGCAGCCTACCGGGCCCGGGGGAAAAACTGTTTTTT.

The sample holds one count of this clone. The V gene is TRBV9, the J gene TRBJ2-1; 10 nucleotides agree with TRBD2. From germline, CDR1 is SGDLS and CDR2 YYNGEE. The CDR3 contains 18 residues. J lost 6 bases, V lost 2 bases, and 14 bases had no gene match. The chain's CDR3 is CASSVSSGRAEVVNEQFF. In nucleotides, the CDR3 is TGTGCCAGCAGCGTGTCGAGCGGGAGGGCCGAAGTGGTCAATGAGCAGTTCTTC.

This clone was recorded once. The gene calls are TRBV19 and TRBJ1-2, with a weak D call TRBD1 (6 bases). CDR3 length: 14 residues. The V gene lost 5 bases and the J gene lost 8 bases, with 18 bases spanning the gap. Germline V CDR1 and CDR2: LNHDA, SQIVND (reference sequence). The CDR3 is CASSFSSNRDGYTF. In DNA, the CDR3 is TGTGCCAGTAGTTTCTCCTCCAACAGGGACGGCTACACCTTC.

The chain combines TRBV2 with TRBJ2-7, with TRBD1 matching 7 bases. The CDR3 is 12 residues long. The V and J ends lost 7 bases and 6 bases, in that order; junction bases with no gene match: 6. Looked up from germline, CDR1 is SNHLY and CDR2 is FYNNEI. The chain's CDR3 is CASTSTGVEQYF. The CDR3 DNA reads TGTGCCAGCACTAGTACAGGGGTCGAGCAGTACTTC.

Remarks on this clone: Germline is not matched at one junction end, which may reflect a read error. CDR3 loop: CASTAVGRGRQSQHF. The CDR3 nucleotides read TGTGCCAGCACGGCAGTTGGTCGGGGTCGTCAGTCCCAGCATTTT. The rearrangement links TRBV2 to TRBJ1-5; no reliable D call. CDR3 size: 15 residues. CDR1 and CDR2 (germline): SNHLY, FYNNEI.

This chain connects TRBV5-1 to TRBJ1-3; weak D call: TRBD1 (6 bases). Trimming left V 1 base short and J 0 bases short, with 8 bases between. Looked up from germline, CDR1 is SGHRS and CDR2 is YFSETQ. The CDR3 has 15 residues. The CDR3 reads CASSLRGISGNTIYF. In DNA, the CDR3 is TGCGCCAGCAGCTTGAGGGGGATCTCTGGAAACACCATATATTTT.

The gene calls are TRBV29-1 and TRBJ1-1, with 7 bases that match TRBD1. Trimming cost V 6 bases and J 5 bases; bases outside gene matches: 9. This CDR3 region has 13 residues. The germline CDR1 and CDR2 sequences are SQVTM and ANQGSEA. In DNA, the CDR3 is TGCAGCGTGAATCAGGGGGGAATAACTGAAGCTTTCTTT. Translated, it gives CSVNQGGITEAFF.

This chain links TRBV5-1 with TRBJ2-5; D might be TRBD2 (5 bases). The CDR3 is 15 residues long. The ends were cut back, 0 bases at V and 1 base at J, with 10 bases in the middle. Germline V lookup: CDR1 SGHRS, CDR2 YFSETQ. The CDR3 here is CASSLGTSSQETQYF. The DNA for the CDR3 is TGCGCCAGCAGCTTGGGGACTTCCAGCCAAGAGACCCAGTACTTC. Looking up the rest from reference TRBV5-1 and TRBJ2-5 gives the full variable domain: KAGVTQTPRYLIKTRGQQVTLSCSPISGHRSVSWYQQTPGQGLQFLFEYFSETQRNKGNFPGRFSGRQFSNSRSEMNVSTLELGDSALYLCASSLGTSSQETQYFGPGTRLLVL.

This chain's CDR3 is CASSPPTSAGELFF. CDR3 bases: TGCGCCAGCAGCCCCCCGACTAGCGCCGGGGAGCTGTTTTTT. V and J are TRBV4-1 and TRBJ2-2; 8 nucleotides line up with TRBD2. The CDR3 has 14 amino acids. Germline V gene lookup returns CDR1 MGHRA and CDR2 YSYEKL. J was trimmed by 6 bases and V by 4 bases; bases with no gene match: 4.

This rearrangement joins TRBV2 to TRBJ2-7; 7 bases match TRBD2. This CDR3 has 14 residues. V gave up 4 bases and J gave up 1 base; unmatched junction bases: 4. CDR1 SNHLY and CDR2 FYNNEI come from the germline V gene. The CDR3 bases are TGTGCCAGCAGTGGCGGGGGATCGTCCTACGAGCAGTACGTC. Translation gives CASSGGGSSYEQYV.

The rearrangement links TRBV19 to TRBJ1-1, with TRBD1 matching over 9 bases. CDR1 is LNHDA, CDR2 SQIVND, per germline (reference sequence). This CDR3 is 15 amino acids long. J lost 3 bases, V lost 8 bases, and 10 bases had no gene match. CDR3: CASGNPQGADTEAFF. Written as DNA, the CDR3 is TGTGCCAGTGGGAACCCACAGGGGGCGGACACTGAAGCTTTCTTT. The variable domain in full, with the rest retrieved from reference TRBV19 and TRBJ1-1, is DGGITQSPKYLFRKEGQNVTLSCEQNLNHDAMYWYRQDPGQGLRLIYYSQIVNDFQKGDIAEGYSVSREKKESFPLTVTSAQKNPTAFYLCASGNPQGADTEAFFGQGTRLTVV.

The chain recombines TRBV11-2 with TRBJ2-7; D might be TRBD2 (5 bases). V was cut by 7 bases and J by 7 bases, with 20 bases left in between. CDR1 is SGHAT, CDR2 FQNNGV, per germline. The CDR3 consists of 14 residues. The CDR3, as DNA: TGTGCCAGCACCATGGACTCCCTAGGTGGGGAGCAGTACTTC. Protein sequence: CASTMDSLGGEQYF.

The chain is built from TRBV9 and TRBJ2-1; 7 positions match TRBD2. This CDR3 is 15 amino acids long. J was trimmed by 3 bases and V by 2 bases; bases with no gene match: 5. Germline V lookup: CDR1 SGDLS, CDR2 YYNGEE. In DNA, the CDR3 is TGTGCCAGCAGCGTGAGCGGGACCGACTACAATGAGCAGTTCTTC. The encoded protein is CASSVSGTDYNEQFF.

The CDR3 sequence is CASSLRTGSDTEAFF. The CDR3 coding sequence is TGTGCCAGCAGTTTACGGACAGGGTCGGACACTGAAGCTTTCTTT. V gene TRBV27 combines with J gene TRBJ1-1; 8 bases map to TRBD1. CDR3 length equals 15 residues. Germline values: CDR1 MNHEY, CDR2 SMNVEV (reference sequence). The ends lost 2 bases at V and 3 bases at J; junction bases unmatched: 5.

This clone was seen only a few times. This chain links TRBV12-3 or TRBV12-4 with TRBJ1-1, with D perhaps TRBD1 (5 bases). V was shortened by 2 bases and J by 7 bases, with 11 bases between the two germline ends. The CDR3 has 13 residues. CDR3 amino acids: CASSLIRGHEAFF. CDR3 DNA: TGTGCCAGCAGTTTAATTAGGGGTCATGAAGCTTTCTTT.

The chain is built from TRBV28 and TRBJ2-1, with 11 nucleotides matching TRBD1. V lost 6 bases to trimming and J lost 8 bases; unmatched junction nucleotides: 9. CDR3 length: 15 amino acids. The germline V gene encodes CDR1 MDHEN and CDR2 SYDVKM. The CDR3 loop reads CASRTGQGARDEQFF. In nucleotides, the CDR3 is TGTGCCAGCAGGACCGGACAGGGGGCCAGGGATGAGCAGTTCTTC. Full variable domain (outside the CDR3, taken from reference TRBV28 and TRBJ2-1): DVKVTQSSRYLVKRTGEKVFLECVQDMDHENMFWYRQDPGLGLRLIYFSYDVKMKEKGDIPEGYSVSREKKERFSLILESASTNQTSMYLCASRTGQGARDEQFFGPGTRLTVL.

A few counts support this clone. Its ends do not fully match the called genes, so a read error is possible. V and J are TRBV12-3 or TRBV12-4 and TRBJ2-7, with unresolved D. This CDR3 is built from 11 residues. CDR3 nucleotide sequence: TGTGCCAGCAGTGAACGTAGTATTTTGAACTTC. Translated: CASSERSILNF.

This chain connects TRBV20-1 to TRBJ2-1; D possibly corresponds to TRBD2 (7 bases). CDR3 length equals 15 residues. V shed 3 bases and J shed 5 bases, with 17 bases lying between them. Germline CDR1 DFQATT, CDR2 SNEGSKA (reference sequence). The CDR3 sequence: CSASRGGNEDNEQFF. DNA of the CDR3: TGCAGTGCTAGTAGGGGGGGCAATGAGGACAATGAGCAGTTCTTC.

J is TRBJ2-3 and V is TRBV7-9; TRBD2 agrees at 10 bases. The CDR3 length is 15 residues. The ends lost 3 bases at V and 3 bases at J; junction bases unmatched: 3. CDR1 and CDR2 from the germline V gene are SEHNR and FQNEAQ (reference sequence). The CDR3 loop is CASSFRTSGTDTQYF. The DNA of the CDR3 is TGTGCCAGCAGCTTCCGGACTAGCGGTACAGATACGCAGTATTTT.

CDR3 protein: CASSAYRVSYEQYF. CDR3 nucleotide sequence: TGTGCCAGCAGCGCCTACAGGGTCTCCTACGAGCAGTACTTC. V usage is TRBV7-2 and J usage is TRBJ2-7; a weak D match, TRBD1 (6 bases). The V gene lost 5 bases and the J gene lost 0 bases, with 11 bases spanning the gap. The CDR3 loop spans 14 amino acids. CDR1 and CDR2 (germline): SGHTA, FQGNSA. The full variable domain, rest sourced from reference TRBV7-2 and TRBJ2-7, is GAGVSQSPSNKVTEKGKDVELRCDPISGHTALYWYRQSLGQGLEFLIYFQGNSAPDKSGLPSDRFSAERTGGSVSTLTIQRTQQEDSAVYLCASSAYRVSYEQYFGPGTRLTVT.

V usage is TRBV5-1 and J usage is TRBJ1-1; 8 nucleotides agree with TRBD1. V was pared by 4 bases and J by 4 bases, with 9 bases of the junction left unmatched. Germline V CDR1 and CDR2: SGHRS, YFSETQ. The CDR3 runs to 15 residues. CDR3 sequence: CASSLLGQGGTEAFF. CDR3 nucleotide sequence: TGCGCCAGCAGCCTCCTAGGACAGGGTGGCACTGAAGCTTTCTTT.

Concerning this clone itself: The junction departs from germline at one end; a sequencing error may be responsible. This chain uses TRBV2 with TRBJ2-7; D gene uncertain. The germline V gene has CDR1 SNHLY and CDR2 FYNNEI. CDR3 size: 16 residues. CDR3 in DNA: TGTGCCAGCAGTGAAGAAAGGAGTCACACGGGTTCGAGGTATTGCTTC. Protein product: CASSEERSHTGSRYCF.

CDR3 protein: CASSLFLAEETQYF. In DNA form, the CDR3 reads TGCGCCAGCAGCTTGTTTCTAGCGGAAGAGACCCAGTACTTC. J is TRBJ2-5 and V is TRBV5-1; 7 positions match TRBD2. The CDR3 extends over 14 amino acids. Looked up from germline, CDR1 is SGHRS and CDR2 is YFSETQ. V was pared by 1 base and J by 3 bases, with 3 bases of the junction left unmatched. The full variable domain, its missing parts supplied by reference TRBV5-1 and TRBJ2-5, is KAGVTQTPRYLIKTRGQQVTLSCSPISGHRSVSWYQQTPGQGLQFLFEYFSETQRNKGNFPGRFSGRQFSNSRSEMNVSTLELGDSALYLCASSLFLAEETQYFGPGTRLLVL.

This rearrangement joins TRBV5-1 to TRBJ2-7, with 12 positions matching TRBD2. V trimming: 6 bases; J trimming: 8 bases; junction bases outside the gene matches: 12. Germline values: CDR1 SGHRS, CDR2 YFSETQ. The CDR3 spans 15 residues. The CDR3 sequence: CASTDSSGRVSKQYF. As DNA, the CDR3 is TGCGCCAGCACCGACTCTAGCGGGAGGGTGTCTAAGCAGTACTTC.

This chain uses TRBV7-8 with TRBJ1-2; 8 bases agree with TRBD1. The J segment lost 3 bases and the V segment lost 5 bases, leaving 14 bases of the junction unmatched. Germline CDR1 SGHVS, CDR2 FQNEAQ. The CDR3 extends over 17 amino acids. As DNA, the CDR3 is TGTGCCAGCAGCAAGGACAGGGCCAGCCTTTGGGACTATGGCTACACCTTC. Protein product: CASSKDRASLWDYGYTF.

The CDR3 DNA sequence: TGCGCCAGCAGCCCAACAGGGTCTAACTATGGCTACACCTTC. It codes for CASSPTGSNYGYTF. J is TRBJ1-2 and V is TRBV4-3; TRBD1 might be the D (6 bases). This CDR3 has 14 residues. Germline V CDR1 and CDR2: LGHNA, YSLEER. V was clipped by 4 bases and J by 0 bases, with 9 bases between them.

The chain has TRBV10-3 and TRBJ2-2, with D unresolved. Germline CDR1 and CDR2: ENHRY and SYGVKD. The CDR3 has 15 amino acids. V shed 2 bases and J shed 0 bases, with 7 bases lying between them. The CDR3 is CAISESITNTGELFF. CDR3 bases: TGTGCCATCAGTGAGAGCATAACGAACACCGGGGAGCTGTTTTTT.

There are a few counts of this clone. This sequence joins TRBV7-3 and TRBJ1-2, with D unclear. The CDR3 length is 14 residues. Trimming stripped 4 bases from V and 4 bases from J, with 13 bases between. CDR1 and CDR2 from the germline V gene are SGHTA and FQGTGA. In DNA form, the CDR3 reads TGTGCCAGCAGCTCCACCGGGGATGGCTATGGCTACACCTTC. This translates into CASSSTGDGYGYTF.

The chain couples TRBV7-9 to TRBJ2-7, with D tentatively TRBD1 (5 bases). Deletions cut 0 bases from V and 2 bases from J, with 5 bases between. CDR3 length equals 13 residues. Looked up from germline, CDR1 is SEHNR and CDR2 is FQNEAQ (reference sequence). CDR3 in amino acids: CASSLAGPYEQYF. DNA for the CDR3: TGTGCCAGCAGCTTAGCGGGGCCCTACGAGCAGTACTTC.